This is a list of T cell receptor beta chains from one sample in a study of blood T cell repertoires in COVID-19. Clones were read by immunoSEQ multiplex PCR, and TCRdb kept only the in-frame ones, dropping some. Here the sample spans 250,000 or so clones, 80% to 90% being singletons. The sequencing sample was made of PBMCs or T cells enriched from blood (not recorded which). The receptors were sampled from a woman aged 25 to 45 with acute COVID-19. Each CDR3 is given with its conserved first and last residue. The order of the fields is J gene, clone size, V gene, D gene, CDR3 protein, CDR3 DNA. D genes are given only for firm matches. Only some rows state a clone size, as once, few, many or a class for expanded clones.

>TRBJ1-6|.|TRBV28|.
CATDKNRDSPLHF
TGTGCAACTGATAAAAACAGGGATTCACCCCTCCACTTT
>TRBJ2-7|.|TRBV28|TRBD1
CASSSWDRDYKQYF
TGTGCCAGCAGTTCCTGGGACAGGGACTACAAGCAGTACTTC
>TRBJ1-1|.|TRBV19|.
CASSAGRVNTEAFF
TGTGCCAGTAGTGCGGGACGGGTAAACACTGAAGCTTTCTTT
>TRBJ2-7|.|TRBV10-2|TRBD2
CASRGLAGGSSYEQYF
TGCGCCAGCAGAGGACTAGCGGGAGGGAGCTCCTACGAGCAGTACTTC
>TRBJ2-3|.|TRBV24-1|.
CATSGGRIFTDTQYF
TGTGCCACCAGTGGGGGGCGGATATTCACAGATACGCAGTATTTT
>TRBJ1-5|.|TRBV10-3|.
CAIGADQPQHF
TGTGCCATCGGAGCGGATCAGCCCCAGCATTTT
>TRBJ2-3|.|TRBV5-4|TRBD2
CASSPGLAGRTDTQYF
TGTGCCAGCAGCCCTGGACTAGCGGGTCGAACAGATACGCAGTATTTT
>TRBJ1-2|.|TRBV28|TRBD1
CASSLPGQGSFGYTF
TGTGCCAGCAGTTTACCCGGACAGGGATCATTTGGCTACACCTTC
>TRBJ1-2|.|TRBV28|.
CASSSPTGMGYGYTF
TGTGCCAGCAGTTCTCCTACAGGGATGGGCTATGGCTACACCTTC
>TRBJ1-2|.|TRBV28|.
CASSYSYGYTF
TGTGCCAGCAGCTACAGCTATGGCTACACCTTC
>TRBJ2-5|.|TRBV5-6|TRBD2
CASGARVGGETQYF
TGTGCCAGCGGAGCCCGGGTGGGGGGGGAGACCCAGTACTTC
>TRBJ2-1|.|TRBV3-1/TRBV3-2|TRBD2
CASSSRASGSDANEQFF
TGTGCCAGCAGTTCCCGAGCTAGCGGGAGTGACGCCAATGAGCAGTTCTTC
>TRBJ2-7|.|TRBV6-2/TRBV6-3|.
CASSYGLAIEQYF
TGTGCCAGCAGTTACGGGCTAGCGATTGAGCAGTACTTC
>TRBJ1-1|few|TRBV29-1|TRBD1
CSGRSGQSFTEAFF
TGCAGCGGACGCTCGGGACAGTCTTTCACTGAAGCTTTCTTT